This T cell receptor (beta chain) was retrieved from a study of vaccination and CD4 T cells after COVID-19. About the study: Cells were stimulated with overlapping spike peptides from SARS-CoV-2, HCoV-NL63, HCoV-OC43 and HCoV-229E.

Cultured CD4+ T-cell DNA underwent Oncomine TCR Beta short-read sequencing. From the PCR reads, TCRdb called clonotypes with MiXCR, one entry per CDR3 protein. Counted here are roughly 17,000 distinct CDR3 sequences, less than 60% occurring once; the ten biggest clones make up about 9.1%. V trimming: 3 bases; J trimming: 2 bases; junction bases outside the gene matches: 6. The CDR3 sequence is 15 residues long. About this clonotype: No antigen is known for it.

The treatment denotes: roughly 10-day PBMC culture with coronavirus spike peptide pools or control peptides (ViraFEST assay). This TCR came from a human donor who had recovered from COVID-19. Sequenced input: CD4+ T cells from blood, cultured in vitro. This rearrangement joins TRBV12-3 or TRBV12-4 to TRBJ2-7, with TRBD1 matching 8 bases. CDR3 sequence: CASSFAPGQAYEQYF. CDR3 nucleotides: TGTGCCAGCAGTTTTGCCCCGGGACAGGCCTACGAGCAGTACTTC.